This T cell receptor (beta chain) is drawn from a study of CD8+ T cells in alopecia areata. Sequencing templates came from extracted RNA that was reverse transcribed into cDNA. Clones were read by immunoSEQ multiplex PCR, and TCRdb kept only the in-frame ones, dropping some. The sample has about 150,000 clones, about 51% seen once; the top ten hold 15%. Noted treatment: oral pan-JAK inhibitor, 5-10 mg twice daily. The sequence was collected from a human donor with alopecia areata. This material consisted of CD8+ T cells sorted from blood, taken at week 4, from a patient treated with tofacitinib.

The CDR3 is CAWSARRGGYTF. As DNA, the CDR3 is TGTGCCTGGAGTGCTAGAAGGGGTGGCTACACCTTC. The chain employs TRBV30 and TRBJ1-2; possible D gene TRBD1, 5 bases. CDR3 size: 12 residues. Per germline, CDR1 GTSNPN and CDR2 SVGIG (reference sequence). Deletions cut 1 base from V and 7 bases from J, with 10 bases between. The full variable domain, completed using reference TRBV30 and TRBJ1-2, is SQTIHQWPATLVQPVGSPLSLECTVEGTSNPNLYWYRQAAGRGLQLLFYSVGIGQISSEVPQNLSASRPQDRQFILSSKKLLLSDSGFYLCAWSARRGGYTFGSGTRLTVV.